This TCR beta chain appears in the sequencing data of a study of blood T cell repertoires in COVID-19. For the study at large: From the United States, Italy and Spain came samples of acute and convalescent COVID-19. Sources were T cells, B-cell-depleted T cells, or PBMCs; the material itself was cDNA or gDNA.

V trimming: 6 bases; J trimming: 4 bases; junction bases outside the gene matches: 8. Germline CDR1 reads SQVTM; CDR2 reads ANQGSEA. CDR3 size: 14 residues. The table came from immunoSEQ multiplex PCR; TCRdb's copy has only in-frame clones and leaves some out. Of about 200,000 clones listed, around 88% are singletons. The source is a middle-aged man with acute COVID-19. The J gene is TRBJ2-7, the V gene TRBV29-1; 11 positions agree with TRBD1. Sequencing was carried out using PBMCs or T cells enriched from blood (not recorded which). The CDR3 here is CSVARDRGFYEQYF. DNA of the CDR3: TGCAGCGTGGCCCGGGACAGGGGGTTTTACGAGCAGTACTTC.